This entry describes one TCR beta chain. The antigen this receptor binds is unknown. No much larger clone is present one base from it, and per-base qualities are unavailable. The data belong to a study of shared clonotypes between healthy human individuals (dated by TCRdb to about 2020). Turning to the overall study: The cohort included a few men and a couple of women between 18 and 49 years of age. Different laboratories and diverse techniques were used to prepare libraries and sequence TCR repertoires, to increase sequencing depth and limit assay-specific biases. The study deeply sequenced blood TCR repertoires of five healthy adults to estimate repertoire size and the extent of clonotype sharing between individuals. For each donor, CD4 naive and CD4 memory were each run on three plates, CD8 naive on two plates, and CD8 memory on one plate. Per donor, leukapheresis produced somewhere between about 0.94 and 9.5 billion PBMCs. Beyond this particular receptor, the publication reports: Because the study included a small number of donors, the genetic and exposure-history diversity represented was limited. Only blood was sampled, and tissue TCR repertoires likely differ from those in blood. Naive subsets generally had larger estimated clonotype richness than memory subsets did. Compared with non-shared clonotypes, clonotypes shared by all four sorted-subset donors had higher generation probabilities. Rarefaction of sorted-subset datasets indicated incomplete sequencing despite the large sequencing depth. Based on pairwise subsampling, the degree of clonotype sharing among donors was expected to be affected by sequencing depth. About 5% of naive CD4, 3.5% of naive CD8, about 2.1% of memory CD4, and 0.4% of memory CD8 clonotypes were shared across several donors.

Using the deep immunoSEQ assay, TCR CDR3 regions were amplified from genomic DNA by multiplex PCR. Genomic DNA extracted from each cell subset was distributed evenly over all wells of several immunoSEQ 96-well plates, and each plate served as one replicate. For sorted subsets, each replicate PCR was loaded with around 200 ng genomic DNA, equivalent to about 33,000 T cell genomes. The purified libraries were quantified using a Qubit 3.0 fluorometer, sized with a Bioanalyzer 2100, and then quantified again using the KAPA Library Quantification kit. A separate single-read 150-cycle Illumina NextSeq 550 flow cell was used to sequence each immunoSEQ 96-well plate. The source study handled its data this way. Because the immunoSEQ output held only junctional sequences and lacked quality scores, the filtering could not match the filtering applied to full-length reads. Sequences were annotated with PyIR, a Python wrapper for IgBLAST v1.9, using IMGT germline references to assign V/J genes and CDR3. Reads with weak V/J assignments (E-value above 1e-6), missing CDR3, stop codons, out-of-frame junctions, or ambiguous translated residues were removed. V3J clonotypes were defined as sequences sharing the same inferred V gene, J gene, and CDR3 amino acid sequence. Percentage overlap between repertoires was computed as shared unique clonotypes divided by the size of the smaller repertoire. Repertoire richness was assessed with RTK rarefaction, the Chao1 estimator, and Recon v2.1 estimates of unobserved clonotypes. Generation probabilities for all TCRbeta clonotypes obtained by the gDNA method from a few donors were computed using OLGA. TCRdb retrieved this table from immuneACCESS and kept in-frame rearrangements only. Not all clones are present; in checked studies, unresolved V genes account for under half, and no reason is known for the remainder. D and trimming were read from the DNA, whereas the V and J calls and clone size are those reported in that table. Counted in this sample were approximately 980,000 clones; 76% of them appeared once. The ten largest make up roughly 1.5% of the sample.

The donors were healthy, HIV-negative adults who had no recently reported acute infections or vaccinations. Every donor was a Caucasian adult residing in Nashville, Tennessee, USA. Magnetic negative selection was used to enrich CD4+ T cells, after which naive cells were positively selected on CD45RA and the negative fraction became the memory subset. After blood collection by leukapheresis, PBMCs were isolated using Ficoll-Histopaque density gradient centrifugation and then cryopreserved in the vapor phase of liquid nitrogen. Analytical flow cytometry was used to check the purity and quantity of each magnetically sorted T cell population. Genomic DNA was isolated from each sorted fraction and quantified by UV absorbance on a Nanodrop 2000c. Trimming removed 4 bases from V and 10 bases from J; the gene matches leave 6 bases unexplained. The CDR3 holds 14 amino acids from the cysteine to the phenylalanine. This entry keeps only the CDR3 DNA: 42 bases, framed from base 1. The germline V gene (reference sequence) specifies LNHDA as CDR1 and SQIVND as CDR2.

The receptor's source is a young man in good health. Sequencing input: memory CD4+ T cells sorted from blood. Reading the label with the study, this specimen's cell subset or site is: CD45RA-negative fraction. The V and J segments used are TRBV19 and TRBJ1-6; 8 middle bases align to TRBD1. The nucleotide sequence reads TGTGCCAGTAGTAAACAGACAGGGGCGTCACCCCTCCACTTT. It translates to CASSKQTGASPLHF.